The 23 T cell receptor beta chains presented below share a single source sample, sequenced in a study of a mutant IDH1 vaccine in newly diagnosed glioma. These receptors' antigens are unknown. Repertoires were generated with immunoSEQ multiplex PCR, while TCRdb's copy carries only in-frame clones and drops some. This sample has more than 35,000 clones, with 60% to 75% found just once. Time point defined: week 47, end of study. One vaccine dose held 300 ug of mutant IDH1 20-mer peptide and came with topical imiquimod. This specimen was PBMCs, taken from a glioma patient whose treatment included an IDH1 peptide vaccine. The receptors were gathered from a man between 40 and 49 years old with glioma.

The chain joins TRBV5-5 to TRBJ2-3; TRBD1 aligns across 8 bases. V gave up 4 bases and J gave up 6 bases; unmatched junction bases: 7. This CDR3 is built from 14 residues. The germline V gene has CDR1 SGHKS and CDR2 YYEKEE (reference sequence). The CDR3 sequence: CASSGRTGTDTQYF. The CDR3 DNA is TGTGCCAGCAGCGGTCGGACAGGGACGGATACGCAGTATTTT.

The chain couples TRBV29-1 to TRBJ1-5; unclear D gene. The V gene's germline CDR1 is SQVTM and CDR2 ANQGSEA. Trimming removed 5 bases from V and 3 bases from J, with 11 bases in between. The CDR3 contains 13 residues. In DNA, the CDR3 is TGCAGCGTTAGAGACAATTACAATCAGCCCCAGCATTTT. Amino acids: CSVRDNYNQPQHF.

This clone was counted only a few times. The chain uses TRBV13 and TRBJ1-1; D is ambiguous. CDR3 size: 13 residues. V was clipped by 0 bases and J by 4 bases, with 6 bases between them. Germline CDR1 PRHDT, CDR2 FYEKMQ (reference sequence). The CDR3 DNA is TGTGCCAGCAGCTTAGGAGGGCGCACTGAAGCTTTCTTT. Encoded protein: CASSLGGRTEAFF.

V gene TRBV7-2 combines with J gene TRBJ1-1; D gene unclear. The CDR3 has 12 residues. From germline, CDR1 is SGHTA and CDR2 FQGNSA. V was cut by 2 bases and J by 10 bases, with 11 bases left in between. For the CDR3, the DNA is TGTGCCAGCAGCTTACGGGGTCTGAGAGCTTTCTTT. Translation: CASSLRGLRAFF.

The V gene is TRBV18, the J gene TRBJ1-5, with D perhaps matching TRBD1 (5 bases). The CDR3 consists of 16 residues. Trimming took off 1 base at V and 9 bases at J, with 19 bases between the two ends. Germline assignment: CDR1 KGHSH and CDR2 LQKENI. CDR3 protein: CASSPQEKSNGGPQHF. The CDR3, as DNA: TGTGCCAGCTCACCACAGGAAAAAAGTAATGGGGGGCCCCAGCATTTT.

The chain employs TRBV13 and TRBJ2-7; TRBD2 is a possible D gene (5 bases). V gave up 5 bases and J gave up 6 bases, with 17 bases separating them. CDR3 size: 14 residues. From germline, CDR1 is PRHDT and CDR2 FYEKMQ (reference sequence). The CDR3 coding sequence is TGTGCCAGCAGCCCTCGACCGGATCGGGGCGAGCAGTACTTC. This sequence encodes CASSPRPDRGEQYF. The whole variable domain, remainder taken from reference TRBV13 and TRBJ2-7, is AAGVIQSPRHLIKEKRETATLKCYPIPRHDTVYWYQQGPGQDPQFLISFYEKMQSDKGSIPDRFSAQQFSDYHSELNMSSLELGDSALYFCASSPRPDRGEQYFGPGTRLTVT.

The chain uses TRBV7-8 and TRBJ2-5; the D is unclear. This CDR3 contains 14 residues. CDR1 is SGHVS and CDR2 is FQNEAQ in the germline V gene. The germline V and J ends were trimmed by 2 bases and 3 bases, with 10 bases remaining between them. CDR3: CASSLKQAKETQYF. CDR3 sequence (DNA): TGTGCCAGCAGCTTAAAACAAGCTAAAGAGACCCAGTACTTC.

The V and J genes are TRBV7-2 and TRBJ2-1; 8 nucleotides match TRBD2. J was trimmed by 7 bases and V by 1 base; bases with no gene match: 6. The CDR3 is 15 amino acids. Germline assignment: CDR1 SGHTA and CDR2 FQGNSA. Written as DNA, the CDR3 is TGTGCCAGCAGCTTAGACGGGAGGGCCGGAAATGAGCAGTTCTTC. It encodes CASSLDGRAGNEQFF.

The gene calls are TRBV6-5 and TRBJ1-4; 7 bases agree with TRBD1. Losses at the gene ends were 5 bases for V and 8 bases for J; bases not matched to a gene: 11. CDR3 size: 15 residues. Germline V gives CDR1 MNHEY, CDR2 SVGAGI. The CDR3 region has the DNA TGTGCCAGCAGTCACGACAGGGCTCCGGGAGAAAAACTGTTTTTT. Translation gives CASSHDRAPGEKLFF.

This clone was seen only a few times. The chain carries TRBV2 and TRBJ2-2; D is perhaps TRBD1 (5 bases). V lost 6 bases, J lost 6 bases, and 20 bases lay in between. The V gene's germline CDR1 is SNHLY and CDR2 FYNNEI. This CDR3 comprises 16 residues. The CDR3 loop is CASRKVGDSNPGELFF. The CDR3 region has the DNA TGTGCCAGCAGAAAAGTGGGTGACAGTAATCCCGGGGAGCTGTTTTTT.

The rearrangement links TRBV11-2 to TRBJ2-7; D unclear. From germline, CDR1 is SGHAT and CDR2 FQNNGV. The length of the CDR3 is 12 residues. The germline V and J ends were trimmed by 2 bases and 8 bases, with 10 bases remaining between them. The CDR3 sequence: CASSLTPKKQYF. CDR3 nucleotide sequence: TGTGCCAGCAGCTTAACCCCTAAAAAGCAGTACTTC.

This clone was found a few times. V is TRBV6-6 and J is TRBJ2-7; perhaps D is TRBD1 or TRBD2 (5 bases each). The CDR3 sequence is 13 residues long. In germline, CDR1 is MNHNY, CDR2 SVGAGI (reference sequence). V lost 2 bases and J lost 4, with 9 bases in between. CDR3 protein: CASSYAGGYEQYV. CDR3 coding DNA: TGTGCCAGCAGTTACGCTGGGGGATACGAGCAGTACGTC.

The genes are TRBV4-3 and TRBJ2-2; TRBD2 might be the D (6 bases). CDR1 LGHNA and CDR2 YSLEER come from the germline V gene. The CDR3 sequence is 16 residues long. The V end lost 0 bases, the J end lost 4 bases, and 12 bases lay between the germline ends. In DNA form, the CDR3 reads TGCGCCAGCAGCCAAGAGGGTCGCGGGATCACCGGGGAGCTGTTTTTT. As protein: CASSQEGRGITGELFF.

The chain combines TRBV5-5 with TRBJ2-1; 11 bases match TRBD1. The CDR3 is 15 amino acids. Germline V gene sequence: CDR1 SGHKS, CDR2 YYEKEE (reference sequence). V shed 3 bases and J 2 bases; nucleotides not matched to a gene: 1. The CDR3 protein is CASSWGQGAYNEQFF. The DNA for the CDR3 is TGTGCCAGCAGCTGGGGACAGGGGGCCTACAATGAGCAGTTCTTC.

This chain connects TRBV6-1 to TRBJ1-5; D gene uncertain. Trimming pared 8 bases from V and 7 bases from J, leaving 15 bases between. The CDR3 is 13 residues long. CDR1 is MNHNS, CDR2 SASEGT, per germline. The CDR3 loop reads CASFDAPGQPQHF. In DNA form, the CDR3 reads TGTGCCAGCTTTGACGCCCCGGGGCAGCCCCAGCATTTT.

In this sample, this clone turned up a few times. This chain joins TRBV11-2 and TRBJ2-3; 15 bases agree with TRBD2. Germline loops: CDR1 SGHAT, CDR2 FQNNGV. The length of the CDR3 is 18 residues. V gave up 4 bases and J gave up 7 bases; unmatched junction bases: 12. This CDR3 reads CASSSPGLAGGGVNTQYF. The DNA for the CDR3 is TGTGCCAGCAGCTCTCCGGGACTAGCGGGAGGTGGTGTAAATACGCAGTATTTT.

The chain employs TRBV6-4 and TRBJ2-2; tentatively, D is TRBD1 or TRBD2 (5 bases each). Per the germline V gene, CDR1 is MRHNA and CDR2 is SNTAGT. Trimming removed 2 bases at V and 3 bases at J, with 7 bases between. The CDR3 is 14 residues long. The CDR3 reads CASSDGDHTGELFF. The CDR3, as DNA: TGTGCCAGCAGTGACGGGGACCACACCGGGGAGCTGTTTTTT.

The table lists this clone with a few counts. This chain links TRBV30 with TRBJ1-1; possibly TRBD1 for D (5 bases). Germline assignment: CDR1 GTSNPN and CDR2 SVGIG (reference sequence). V was shortened by 5 bases and J by 12 bases, with 19 bases between the two germline ends. The length of the CDR3 is 12 residues. CDR3 coding DNA: TGTGCCTGGGGAAGACAGTCTGGGGTTTCTTTCTTT. This gives the protein CAWGRQSGVSFF.

The CDR3 region is CASSLNRGGQNYGYTF. The CDR3 bases are TGTGCCAGCAGCTTGAATCGCGGTGGGCAGAACTATGGCTACACCTTC. This sequence joins TRBV5-8 and TRBJ1-2; D not certain. CDR1 and CDR2 from the germline V gene are SGHTS and YDEGEE. CDR3 length equals 16 residues. The ends were cut back, 1 base at V and 2 bases at J, with 15 bases in the middle.

The DNA for the CDR3 is TGTGCCAGTAAAAGGGAGTGGAGCTATGGCTACACCTTC. Translating it yields CASKREWSYGYTF. V usage is TRBV6-5 and J usage is TRBJ1-2; D remains unclear. V lost 9 bases and J lost 4, with 15 bases in between. CDR1 is MNHEY, CDR2 SVGAGI, per germline. This CDR3 contains 13 residues.

The chain is built from TRBV5-1 and TRBJ1-1; D is unresolved. The CDR3 totals 15 residues. The V gene lost 4 bases and the J gene lost 1 base, with 14 bases spanning the gap. From germline, CDR1 is SGHRS and CDR2 YFSETQ. CDR3 bases: TGCGCCAGCAGCAAACGGCGCGCGCCGAACACTGAAGCTTTCTTT. It yields the protein CASSKRRAPNTEAFF.

This clone was seen once. The gene calls are TRBV6-1 and TRBJ2-1, with a tentative D call TRBD1 (5 bases). Germline V gene lookup returns CDR1 MNHNS and CDR2 SASEGT. CDR3 length: 16 residues. V was cut by 2 bases and J by 6 bases, with 17 bases left in between. The CDR3 here is CASSERVLGDRNEQFF. For the CDR3, the DNA is TGTGCCAGCAGTGAAAGGGTATTAGGGGATCGCAATGAGCAGTTCTTC.

Comments on this clone: Relative to the germline gene, one junction end is altered; a read error may explain this. J is TRBJ2-4 and V is TRBV30, with 7 nucleotides matching TRBD1. This CDR3 is 11 amino acids long. CDR1 GTSNPN and CDR2 SVGIG come from the germline V gene (reference sequence). The CDR3 nucleotides read TGTGCCTGGGGGACAGACAGCTCCAGGGGCTTC. This codes for CAWGTDSSRGF.